This T cell receptor beta chain is drawn from a study of Tregs in tolerant kidney transplant recipients. The table lists this clone with a count of one. What it binds is not known. Trimming took 3 bases from V and 6 from J; bases not matched to a gene: 18. Germline CDR1 is MNHNS and CDR2 is SASEGT. CDR3 size: 19 residues. Method: immunoSEQ multiplex PCR; TCRdb's copy keeps in-frame clones and lacks some. The table records about 94,000 clones, approximately 93% of them present only once. Unstimulated Tregs (CD4+CD25+CD127-) and CD4+CD25- non-Tregs were sorted from PBMCs. Overall study results and limits: Expanding Tregs on activated donor B cells appeared to best identify donor-specific TCRbeta clones. In tolerant patients, donor-specific Tregs outgrew total Tregs, suggesting antigen-driven expansion.

Sequencing used CD4+ T cells from blood, obtained before the transplant. The chain couples TRBV6-1 to TRBJ2-1, with 9 bases aligning to TRBD2. The sequence came from a human donor who received a combined kidney and bone marrow transplant. The CDR3 spells CASSDRNPLAGGPANEQFF. CDR3 bases: TGTGCCAGCAGTGACCGAAATCCCCTCGCGGGGGGGCCGGCCAATGAGCAGTTCTTC.